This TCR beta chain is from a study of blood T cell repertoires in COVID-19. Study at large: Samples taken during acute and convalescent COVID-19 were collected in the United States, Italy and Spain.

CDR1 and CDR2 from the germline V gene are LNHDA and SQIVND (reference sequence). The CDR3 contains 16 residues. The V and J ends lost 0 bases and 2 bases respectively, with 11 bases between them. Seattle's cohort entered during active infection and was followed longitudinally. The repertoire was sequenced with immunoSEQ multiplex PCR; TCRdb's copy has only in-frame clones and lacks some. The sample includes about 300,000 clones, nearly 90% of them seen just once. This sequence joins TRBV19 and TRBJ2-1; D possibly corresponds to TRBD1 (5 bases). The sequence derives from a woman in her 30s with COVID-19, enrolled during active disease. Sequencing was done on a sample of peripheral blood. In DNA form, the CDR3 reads TGTGCCAGTAGTATAGATCATAAGGGGCCCTACAATGAGCAGTTCTTC. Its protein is CASSIDHKGPYNEQFF.